Below are 24 T cell receptor beta chains sequenced from a single sample in a study of T cells in Graves' hyperthyroidism and ophthalmopathy. RNA transcripts were the template for amplifying TCR beta CDR3 regions. HTBI primers were employed in a first-round RT-PCR of the TCR CDR3. TCRdb itself ran the multiplex PCR reads through MiXCR, one entry per CDR3 protein. The sample comprises about 600,000 distinct CDR3 sequences, about a sixth of which are singletons, and roughly 3% rests with the top ten. The sample comprised blood. All receptors come from a woman in her forties with Graves' ophthalmopathy.

This clonotype was seen repeatedly, ten times or more. The V call is TRBV3-1, the J call TRBJ1-3; 8 nucleotides align to TRBD1. Germline V lookup: CDR1 LGHDT, CDR2 YNNKEL (reference sequence). J was trimmed by 3 bases and V by 3 bases; bases with no gene match: 4. This CDR3 has 15 amino acids. CDR3 DNA: TGTGCCAGCAGCCACGACAGGGGCTTTGGAAACACCATATATTTT. This encodes CASSHDRGFGNTIYF.

About this clonotype itself: A much larger clone is a single base away; this may be a read error. The chain combines TRBV20-1 with TRBJ2-1; 10 bases are a match to TRBD2. Near its end, the DNA agrees better with TRBJ2-7, so the J call may be wrong. CDR3 length: 15 residues. Germline values: CDR1 DFQATT, CDR2 SNEGSKA (reference sequence). This chain's CDR3 is CSARDASGRGNEQYF. The DNA of the CDR3 is TGCAGTGCTAGAGATGCAAGCGGGAGGGGGAATGAGCAGTACTTC.

The J gene is TRBJ2-5, the V gene TRBV20-1; weak D call: TRBD1 (6 bases). This CDR3 has 15 residues. Germline CDR1 is DFQATT and CDR2 is SNEGSKA (reference sequence). V lost 0 bases and J lost 2, with 13 bases in between. CDR3 DNA: TGCAGTGCTAGAGACCGGACAGATATTCAAGAGACCCAGTACTTC. Translating gives CSARDRTDIQETQYF.

The J gene is TRBJ2-7, the V gene TRBV5-5, with 10 positions matching TRBD1. Germline V gene lookup returns CDR1 SGHKS and CDR2 YYEKEE (reference sequence). V shed 0 bases and J 7 bases; nucleotides not matched to a gene: 4. CDR3 length: 14 amino acids. The chain's CDR3 is CASSLGDRGDEQYF. The CDR3 region has the DNA TGTGCCAGCAGCTTGGGGGACAGGGGAGATGAGCAGTACTTC.

This clonotype was recorded many times. This chain joins TRBV18 and TRBJ2-5; D is possibly TRBD1 (6 bases). This CDR3 spans 15 amino acids. V lost 3 bases, J lost 1 base, and 12 bases lay in between. Looked up from germline, CDR1 is KGHSH and CDR2 is LQKENI. CDR3 sequence: CASSPFRGSQETQYF. The CDR3, as DNA: TGTGCCAGCTCACCCTTCAGGGGAAGCCAAGAGACCCAGTACTTC.

CDR3 bases: TGTGCCAGCAGCGCAGCCGGATGGTCGAATGAAAAACTGTTTTTT. Translating gives CASSAAGWSNEKLFF. The chain links TRBV9 to TRBJ1-4; no reliable D call. This CDR3 has 15 residues. V gave up 3 bases and J gave up 5 bases, with 14 bases separating them. Germline CDR1 and CDR2: SGDLS and YYNGEE.

The sample holds many counts of this clonotype. The chain uses TRBV6-1 and TRBJ2-5, with 9 bases matching TRBD1. The germline gives CDR1 MNHNS, CDR2 SASEGT. V lost 6 bases to trimming and J lost 4 bases; unmatched junction nucleotides: 9. This CDR3 is 15 amino acids long. CDR3 region: CASSPDRGGLETQYF. The CDR3 DNA reads TGTGCCAGCAGCCCGGACAGGGGCGGCTTAGAGACCCAGTACTTC.

There are many counts of this clonotype. This chain joins TRBV5-1 and TRBJ1-1, with a weak D call TRBD1 (5 bases). Trimming stripped 4 bases from V and 4 bases from J, with 17 bases between. This CDR3 region has 15 residues. The germline gives CDR1 SGHRS, CDR2 YFSETQ. This CDR3 is CASSEQTGLVTEAFF. The CDR3 DNA reads TGCGCCAGCAGCGAACAAACAGGCCTAGTCACTGAAGCTTTCTTT.

The sample holds many counts of this clonotype. The V and J genes are TRBV11-3 and TRBJ1-3; 8 bases fit TRBD1. Germline values: CDR1 SGHNT, CDR2 YENEEA. V was clipped by 6 bases and J by 0 bases; unmatched bases: 1. The CDR3 is 14 amino acids. CDR3 amino acids: CASSTGGSGNTIYF. CDR3 sequence (DNA): TGTGCCAGCAGTACAGGGGGCTCTGGAAACACCATATATTTT. Full variable domain (remainder filled in from reference TRBV11-3 and TRBJ1-3): EAGVVQSPRYKIIEKKQPVAFWCNPISGHNTLYWYLQNLGQGPELLIRYENEEAVDDSQLPKDRFSAERLKGVDSTLKIQPAELGDSAVYLCASSTGGSGNTIYFGEGSWLTVV.

This clonotype has a single count. V gene TRBV6-2 or TRBV6-3 combines with J gene TRBJ2-1; D is tentatively TRBD1 or TRBD2 (6 bases each). The CDR3 covers 15 residues. Germline CDR1 is MNHEY and CDR2 is SVGEGT. V lost 2 bases to trimming and J lost 1 base, with 9 bases between them. The CDR3 DNA sequence: TGTGCCAGCAGTTACGAAGGGGGGTCCTACAATGAGCAGTTCTTC. Translating it yields CASSYEGGSYNEQFF.

This clonotype has only one observation. This chain connects TRBV18 to TRBJ2-4, with a possible D match to TRBD1 (5 bases). The CDR3 sequence is 18 residues long. CDR1 is KGHSH, CDR2 LQKENI, per germline. V lost 6 bases to trimming and J lost 3 bases, with 24 bases between them. CDR3 DNA: TGTGCCAGCTCTTCGACCCGGTTACAGGCACACCTCAAAAACATTCAGTACTTC. As protein: CASSSTRLQAHLKNIQYF.

This clonotype occurred many times. This chain links TRBV7-2 with TRBJ2-1; 7 positions agree with TRBD2. Trimming at V came to 4 bases and at J to 4 bases, leaving 4 bases not matched to a gene. In germline, CDR1 is SGHTA, CDR2 FQGNSA. The CDR3 extends over 14 amino acids. In DNA form, the CDR3 reads TGTGCCAGCAGCTCCCGGGGGGATTACAATGAGCAGTTCTTC. This codes for CASSSRGDYNEQFF.

In this sample, this clonotype turned up a few times. This chain connects TRBV29-1 to TRBJ2-3; 11 nucleotides agree with TRBD2. Trimming took 4 bases from V and 5 from J; bases not matched to a gene: 8. The CDR3 is 15 residues long. CDR1 is SQVTM, CDR2 ANQGSEA, per germline. The CDR3 loop reads CSVGFLAGGKDTQYF. The CDR3 DNA is TGCAGCGTTGGTTTTCTAGCGGGAGGAAAAGATACGCAGTATTTT.

This clonotype has just a few counts. The rearrangement uses TRBV29-1 and TRBJ1-1; no clear D gene. Germline V gene sequence: CDR1 SQVTM, CDR2 ANQGSEA. Between the trimmed V and J ends, which lost 4 bases and 2 bases, there was a span of 5 bases. This CDR3 is built from 11 residues. The CDR3 here is CSVVLNTEAFF. In DNA form, the CDR3 reads TGCAGCGTTGTTCTTAACACTGAAGCTTTCTTT.

This clonotype occurred a few times. This chain links TRBV28 with TRBJ2-7; possibly TRBD1 for D (5 bases). Germline V gene sequence: CDR1 MDHEN, CDR2 SYDVKM. The V end lost 3 bases, the J end lost 3 bases, and 9 bases lay between the germline ends. The CDR3 length is 13 residues. CDR3 loop: CASSFIDSYEQYF. The DNA for the CDR3 is TGTGCCAGCAGTTTCATCGACAGCTACGAGCAGTACTTC.

The sample holds a few counts of this clonotype. The chain combines TRBV20-1 with TRBJ1-5, with D unresolved. This CDR3 has 13 amino acids. Germline V CDR1 and CDR2: DFQATT, SNEGSKA (reference sequence). V shed 3 bases and J shed 4 bases, with 10 bases lying between them. CDR3 sequence: CSASPPPNQPQHF. CDR3 bases: TGCAGTGCTAGTCCCCCTCCTAATCAGCCCCAGCATTTT.

This clonotype occurred many times. This sequence joins TRBV2 and TRBJ1-5; a weak D match, TRBD1 (5 bases). The CDR3 contains 16 residues. Germline V gene lookup returns CDR1 SNHLY and CDR2 FYNNEI. V gave up 6 bases and J gave up 3 bases, with 18 bases separating them. The CDR3: CASSNLVLQVNQPQHF. The CDR3 DNA sequence: TGTGCCAGCAGCAATTTGGTTTTACAGGTCAATCAGCCCCAGCATTTT.

This chain joins TRBV5-1 and TRBJ2-7, with D possibly matching TRBD2 (6 bases). The CDR3 runs to 14 residues. Trimming left V 5 bases short and J 1 base short, with 13 bases between. Looked up from germline, CDR1 is SGHRS and CDR2 is YFSETQ. CDR3 loop: CASRRSGESYEQYF. The CDR3 DNA reads as TGCGCCAGCAGGAGGTCGGGGGAATCCTACGAGCAGTACTTC.

This clonotype was counted only a few times. This chain uses TRBV5-6 with TRBJ2-3; no firm D call. Looked up from germline, CDR1 is SGHDT and CDR2 is YYEEEE. CDR3 size: 15 residues. V gave up 4 bases and J gave up 2 bases, with 14 bases separating them. The chain's CDR3 is CASSIFWGSTDTQYF. The DNA of the CDR3 is TGTGCCAGCAGCATTTTCTGGGGATCCACAGATACGCAGTATTTT.

In this sample, this clonotype turned up many times. This chain uses TRBV30 with TRBJ2-3; the match to TRBD2 covers 8 bases. J was trimmed by 5 bases and V by 0 bases; bases with no gene match: 10. The germline V gene has CDR1 GTSNPN and CDR2 SVGIG (reference sequence). The CDR3 length is 16 residues. The CDR3 loop is CAWSVSTGGPRDTQYF. CDR3 DNA: TGTGCCTGGAGTGTCTCAACGGGGGGGCCAAGAGATACGCAGTATTTT.

The sample holds a few counts of this clonotype. V is TRBV6-2 or TRBV6-3 and J is TRBJ2-3; no reliable D call. The CDR3 totals 14 residues. Deletions cut 0 bases from V and 1 base from J, with 5 bases between. The germline CDR1 and CDR2 sequences are MNHEY and SVGEGT. CDR3 nucleotides: TGTGCCAGCAGTTACTCGTTCGGCACAGATACGCAGTATTTT. This sequence encodes CASSYSFGTDTQYF.

This clonotype was found many times. The CDR3 loop is CASSQTGTYYGYTF. Written as DNA, the CDR3 is TGTGCCAGCAGCCAGACCGGGACATACTATGGCTACACCTTC. The rearrangement links TRBV3-1 to TRBJ1-2; TRBD1 is a possible D gene (6 bases). In germline, CDR1 is LGHDT, CDR2 YNNKEL (reference sequence). V lost 3 bases and J lost 3, with 11 bases in between. The CDR3 covers 14 residues.

This clonotype came up many times. The chain has TRBV11-3 and TRBJ2-1, with a tentative D call TRBD2 (6 bases). With 3 bases removed from V and 6 bases from J, the gap between germline ends came to 12 bases. This CDR3 spans 14 amino acids. Germline V gene sequence: CDR1 SGHNT, CDR2 YENEEA. The CDR3 region is CASSLLGAGNEQFF. CDR3 nucleotides: TGTGCCAGCAGCTTGTTGGGAGCGGGCAATGAGCAGTTCTTC.

This chain's CDR3 is CASNLRDRGSGANVLTF. DNA of the CDR3: TGTGCCAGCAATCTCCGAGACAGGGGATCCGGGGCCAACGTCCTGACTTTC. V and J are TRBV6-1 and TRBJ2-6, with 8 bases lining up with TRBD1. The CDR3 has 17 residues. Germline V CDR1 and CDR2: MNHNS, SASEGT. Trimming cost V 7 bases and J 4 bases; bases outside gene matches: 12.